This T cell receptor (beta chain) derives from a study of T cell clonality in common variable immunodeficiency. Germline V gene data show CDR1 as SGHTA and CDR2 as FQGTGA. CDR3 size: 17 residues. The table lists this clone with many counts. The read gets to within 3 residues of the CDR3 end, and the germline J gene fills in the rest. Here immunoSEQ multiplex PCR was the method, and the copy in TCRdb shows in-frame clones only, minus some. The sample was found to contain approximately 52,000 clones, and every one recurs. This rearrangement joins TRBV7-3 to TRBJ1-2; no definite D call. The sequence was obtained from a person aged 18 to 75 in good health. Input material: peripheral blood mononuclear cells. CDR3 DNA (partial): TGTGCCAGCAGCTTGAATGAGCTAGCGGGAAGTCCCAATGAG. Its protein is CASSLNELAGSPNE. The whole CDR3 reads CASSLNELAGSPNEYTF.